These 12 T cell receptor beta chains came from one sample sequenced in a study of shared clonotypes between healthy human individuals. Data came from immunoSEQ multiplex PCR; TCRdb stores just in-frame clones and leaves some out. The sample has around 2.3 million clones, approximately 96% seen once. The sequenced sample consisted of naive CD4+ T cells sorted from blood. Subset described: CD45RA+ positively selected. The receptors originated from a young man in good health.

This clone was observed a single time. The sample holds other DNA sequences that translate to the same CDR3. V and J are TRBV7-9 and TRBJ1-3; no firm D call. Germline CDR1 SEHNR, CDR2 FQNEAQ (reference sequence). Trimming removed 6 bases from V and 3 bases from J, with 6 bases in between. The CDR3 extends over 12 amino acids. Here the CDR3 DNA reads TGTGCCAGCAGGGGCAGTGGAAACACCATATATTTT. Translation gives CASRGSGNTIYF. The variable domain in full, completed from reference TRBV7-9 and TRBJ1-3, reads DTGVSQNPRHKITKRGQNVTFRCDPISEHNRLYWYRQTLGQGPEFLTYFQNEAQLEKSRLLSDRFSAERPKGSFSTLEIQRTEQGDSAMYLCASRGSGNTIYFGEGSWLTVV.

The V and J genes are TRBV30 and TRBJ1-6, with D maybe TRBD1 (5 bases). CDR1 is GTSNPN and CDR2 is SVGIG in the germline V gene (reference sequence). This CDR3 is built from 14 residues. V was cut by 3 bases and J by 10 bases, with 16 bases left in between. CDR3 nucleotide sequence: TGTGCCTGGAGCTTGGGGGAAGTGAGCTCACCCCTCCACTTT. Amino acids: CAWSLGEVSSPLHF.

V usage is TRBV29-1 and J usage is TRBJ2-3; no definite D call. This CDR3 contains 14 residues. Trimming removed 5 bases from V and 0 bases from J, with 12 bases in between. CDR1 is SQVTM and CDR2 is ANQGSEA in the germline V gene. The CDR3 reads CSVYGGDSTDTQYF. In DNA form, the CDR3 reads TGCAGCGTTTACGGTGGGGATAGCACAGATACGCAGTATTTT.

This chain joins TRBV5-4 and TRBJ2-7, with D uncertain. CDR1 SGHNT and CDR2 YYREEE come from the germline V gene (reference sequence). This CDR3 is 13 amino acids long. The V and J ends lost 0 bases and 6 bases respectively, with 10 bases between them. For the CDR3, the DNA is TGTGCCAGCAGCTTGGACTATGTCGGCGAGCAGTACTTC. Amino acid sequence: CASSLDYVGEQYF.

The CDR3 sequence: CASSLNDRGRNQPQHF. The CDR3 nucleotides are TGTGCCAGCAGCTTGAATGACAGGGGTCGCAATCAGCCCCAGCATTTT. This chain uses TRBV5-4 with TRBJ1-5; 8 bases align to TRBD1. The trim removed 1 base at V and 2 bases at J, leaving 5 bases unmatched. Germline CDR1 and CDR2: SGHNT and YYREEE (reference sequence). The CDR3 is made up of 16 amino acids.

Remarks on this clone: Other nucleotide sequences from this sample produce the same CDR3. The CDR3 here is CASSNSGGARDTQYF. The CDR3 DNA follows: TGCGCCAGCAGCAATAGCGGGGGGGCCCGGGATACGCAGTATTTT. The rearrangement joins TRBV5-1 to TRBJ2-3, with 11 bases identical to TRBD2. Trimming removed 4 bases from V and 6 bases from J; junction bases left unmatched: 7. The germline V gene has CDR1 SGHRS and CDR2 YFSETQ. The CDR3 length is 15 residues.

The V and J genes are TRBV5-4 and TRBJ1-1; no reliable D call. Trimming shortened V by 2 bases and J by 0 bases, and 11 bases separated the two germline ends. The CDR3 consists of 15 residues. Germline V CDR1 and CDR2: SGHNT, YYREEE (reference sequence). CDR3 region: CASSFRVGMNTEAFF. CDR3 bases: TGTGCCAGCAGCTTTAGGGTGGGAATGAACACTGAAGCTTTCTTT.

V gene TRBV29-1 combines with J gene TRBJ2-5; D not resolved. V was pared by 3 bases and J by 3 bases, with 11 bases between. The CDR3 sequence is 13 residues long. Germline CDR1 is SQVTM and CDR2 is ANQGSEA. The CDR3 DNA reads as TGCAGCGTTGATCTTTCGGCAGAAGAGACCCAGTACTTC. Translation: CSVDLSAEETQYF.

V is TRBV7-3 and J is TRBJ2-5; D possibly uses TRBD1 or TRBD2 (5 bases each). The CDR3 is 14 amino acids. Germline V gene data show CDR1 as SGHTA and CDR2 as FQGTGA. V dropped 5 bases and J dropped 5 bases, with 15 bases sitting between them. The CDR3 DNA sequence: TGTGCCAGCAGCCCGGGACCATTGATTGAGACCCAGTACTTC. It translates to CASSPGPLIETQYF.

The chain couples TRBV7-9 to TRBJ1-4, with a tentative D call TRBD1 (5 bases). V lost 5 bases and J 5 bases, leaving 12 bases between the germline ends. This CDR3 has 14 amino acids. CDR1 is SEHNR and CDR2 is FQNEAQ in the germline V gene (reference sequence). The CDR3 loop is CASSVRQGNEKLFF. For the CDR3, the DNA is TGTGCCAGCAGCGTCAGGCAGGGAAATGAAAAACTGTTTTTT.

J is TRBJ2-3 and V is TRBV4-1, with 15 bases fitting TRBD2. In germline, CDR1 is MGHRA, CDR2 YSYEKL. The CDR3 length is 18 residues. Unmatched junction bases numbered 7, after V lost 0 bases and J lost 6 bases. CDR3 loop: CASSQDPGLAGGRDTQYF. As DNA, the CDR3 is TGCGCCAGCAGCCAAGACCCGGGACTAGCGGGGGGTAGGGATACGCAGTATTTT.

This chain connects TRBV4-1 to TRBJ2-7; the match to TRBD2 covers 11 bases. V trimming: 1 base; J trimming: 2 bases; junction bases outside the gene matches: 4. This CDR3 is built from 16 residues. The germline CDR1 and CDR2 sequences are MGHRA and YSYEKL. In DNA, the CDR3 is TGCGCCAGCAGCCAAGCCCCGGGACTAGCGGCCTACGAGCAGTACTTC. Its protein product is CASSQAPGLAAYEQYF.